This T cell receptor beta chain is drawn from a study of cytomegalovirus exposure and HLA in healthy donors. Study-wide findings and caveats: The study flagged approximately 180 TCR beta chains as cytomegalovirus-associated.

Primers for the PCR totalled 60 Vbeta and 13 Jbeta. Here immunoSEQ multiplex PCR was the method, and the copy in TCRdb shows in-frame clones only, minus some. The sample shows 200,000 to 250,000 clones, about 83% of them seen only once. This clone was counted a single time. Its antigen is still unknown. This TCR derives from a woman between 50 and 59 years old in good health and CMV-seropositive. The sample comprised PBMCs.

Written as DNA, the CDR3 is TGTGCCAGCAGCCAAGAGATCCGTCGGGAGCAGTACTTC. Protein: CASSQEIRREQYF. This rearrangement joins TRBV14 to TRBJ2-7; no definite D call. The CDR3 loop spans 13 amino acids. The V and J ends lost 0 bases and 7 bases respectively, with 10 bases between them. Germline V gives CDR1 SGHDN, CDR2 FVKESK. Together with reference TRBV14 and TRBJ2-7, the CDR3 gives the full variable domain: EAGVTQFPSHSVIEKGQTVTLRCDPISGHDNLYWYRRVMGKEIKFLLHFVKESKQDESGMPNNRFLAERTGGTYSTLKVQPAELEDSGVYFCASSQEIRREQYFGPGTRLTVT.